A single sample is the source of the 27 T cell receptor beta chains below, sequenced in a study of response to subunit inactivated influenza vaccine. One entry per CDR3 protein, called by TCRdb with MiXCR from the RT-PCR reads. Among roughly 650,000 distinct CDR3 sequences listed, about 15% were seen once. The sample consisted of PBMCs from blood, taken 11 to 12 days after vaccination. These receptors originate from a man aged 50 to 60 who received an inactivated influenza vaccine.

This clonotype was detected only a few times. V is TRBV6-4 and J is TRBJ2-3; D remains ambiguous. Germline V lookup: CDR1 MRHNA, CDR2 SNTAGT. Trimming left V 2 bases short and J 5 bases short, with 8 bases between. The CDR3 spans 13 residues. The CDR3 DNA reads as TGTGCCAGCAGTGACAGGCGAGGAGATACGCAGTATTTT. Protein product: CASSDRRGDTQYF.

The table lists this clonotype with a few counts. The rearrangement uses TRBV6-2 or TRBV6-3 and TRBJ2-7, with D tentatively TRBD1 (5 bases). CDR3 length: 16 residues. The V end was cut by 7 bases, the J end by 5 bases, with 24 bases between. Germline V gives CDR1 MNHEY, CDR2 SVGEGT. Here the CDR3 reads CASNLYSRAVHHEQYF. The CDR3 region has the DNA TGTGCCAGCAACTTATACTCCAGGGCGGTCCACCACGAGCAGTACTTC.

This clonotype was counted at least ten times. The chain is built from TRBV6-2 or TRBV6-3 and TRBJ2-3; 8 bases match TRBD2. The germline V gene has CDR1 MNHEY and CDR2 SVGEGT. J gave up 2 bases and V 6 bases, and 10 bases lay outside the gene matches. The CDR3 is made up of 16 amino acids. This chain's CDR3 is CASSPAGGGNTDTQYF. The CDR3, as DNA: TGTGCCAGCAGCCCTGCTGGCGGGGGGAACACAGATACGCAGTATTTT.

This clonotype has a handful of counts. This sequence joins TRBV15 and TRBJ2-7; D unresolved. CDR1 and CDR2 (germline): LNHNV, YYDKDF (reference sequence). V gave up 0 bases and J gave up 3 bases, with 6 bases separating them. CDR3 size: 13 residues. CDR3 bases: TGTGCCACCAGCAGAGATAGTGACTACGAGCAGTACTTC. Translating gives CATSRDSDYEQYF.

The rearrangement links TRBV20-1 to TRBJ1-6; possibly TRBD1 for D (5 bases). This CDR3 spans 13 amino acids. In germline, CDR1 is DFQATT, CDR2 SNEGSKA (reference sequence). V lost 3 bases and J lost 7, with 10 bases in between. CDR3 region: CSARTEENSPLHF. As DNA, the CDR3 is TGCAGTGCTAGGACAGAAGAAAATTCACCCCTCCACTTT.

This clonotype was counted at least ten times. This chain links TRBV6-1 with TRBJ2-2, with 8 bases identical to TRBD1. This CDR3 contains 16 residues. The germline V gene encodes CDR1 MNHNS and CDR2 SASEGT. Losses at the gene ends were 5 bases for V and 5 bases for J; bases not matched to a gene: 10. DNA for the CDR3: TGTGCCAGCAGTACCCGGACAGGGAAGAGGACCGGGGAGCTGTTTTTT. Translation: CASSTRTGKRTGELFF.

The CDR3: CATGGQGWNSPLHF. The CDR3 nucleotides are TGTGCCACCGGGGGACAGGGGTGGAATTCACCCCTCCACTTT. The chain links TRBV6-2 or TRBV6-3 to TRBJ1-6, with 10 bases fitting TRBD1. The V gene end was trimmed by 10 bases and the J gene end by 7 bases; junction bases not matched to a gene: 7. Germline assignment: CDR1 MNHEY and CDR2 SVGEGT. The CDR3 sequence is 14 residues long.

This chain joins TRBV28 and TRBJ2-2; D assignment may be TRBD1 or TRBD2 (5 bases each). CDR1 MDHEN and CDR2 SYDVKM come from the germline V gene. CDR3 length: 16 residues. V gave up 2 bases and J gave up 7 bases, with 17 bases separating them. The CDR3 region has the DNA TGTGCCAGCAGTTTAGGGACCTCCAAACACCTCGGGGAGCTGTTTTTT. Its protein is CASSLGTSKHLGELFF. Complete variable domain (other parts from reference TRBV28 and TRBJ2-2): DVKVTQSSRYLVKRTGEKVFLECVQDMDHENMFWYRQDPGLGLRLIYFSYDVKMKEKGDIPEGYSVSREKKERFSLILESASTNQTSMYLCASSLGTSKHLGELFFGEGSRLTVL.

The chain uses TRBV28 and TRBJ1-6; D is perhaps TRBD1 (5 bases). CDR1 is MDHEN and CDR2 is SYDVKM in the germline V gene. The CDR3 is made up of 15 amino acids. V was clipped by 6 bases and J by 3 bases, with 12 bases between them. In DNA, the CDR3 is TGTGCCAGCAGAAAACCGGGACTCTATAATTCACCCCTCCACTTT. This codes for CASRKPGLYNSPLHF.

This chain uses TRBV27 with TRBJ1-6; D gene uncertain. CDR1 is MNHEY, CDR2 SMNVEV, per germline (reference sequence). V lost 4 bases to trimming and J lost 9 bases, with 7 bases between them. The CDR3 is made up of 12 amino acids. CDR3 residues: CASSYRGSPLHF. Written as DNA, the CDR3 is TGTGCCAGCAGTTACCGTGGTTCACCCCTCCACTTT.

The chain uses TRBV28 and TRBJ1-6; no definite D call. The CDR3 is made up of 16 amino acids. Per the germline V gene, CDR1 is MDHEN and CDR2 is SYDVKM. Between the trimmed V and J ends, which lost 3 bases and 5 bases, there was a span of 14 bases. The CDR3 spells CASSFNHRGDNSPLHF. DNA of the CDR3: TGTGCCAGCAGTTTCAACCATCGGGGAGATAATTCACCCCTCCACTTT.

This clonotype was found a few times. This chain joins TRBV3-1 and TRBJ2-1; D unclear. Per the germline V gene, CDR1 is LGHDT and CDR2 is YNNKEL (reference sequence). V lost 2 bases, J lost 10 bases, and 12 bases lay in between. This CDR3 is 13 amino acids long. The CDR3 DNA reads as TGTGCCAGCAGCCAACCTCCCCCTCCGGAGCAGTTCTTC. It yields the protein CASSQPPPPEQFF.

This clonotype was found a few times. The chain employs TRBV6-2 or TRBV6-3 and TRBJ1-1; D possibly corresponds to TRBD1 (5 bases). This CDR3 spans 14 amino acids. The germline V and J ends were trimmed by 2 bases and 4 bases, with 11 bases remaining between them. Germline V gene data show CDR1 as MNHEY and CDR2 as SVGEGT. CDR3 DNA: TGTGCCAGCAGTTACGGGCTGGGGGTCACTGAAGCTTTCTTT. It translates to CASSYGLGVTEAFF.

Many counts were recorded for this clonotype. The V call is TRBV28, the J call TRBJ2-1; the match to TRBD2 covers 9 bases. J lost 1 base, V lost 6 bases, and 10 bases had no gene match. CDR3 length equals 17 residues. Per the germline V gene, CDR1 is MDHEN and CDR2 is SYDVKM. This chain's CDR3 is CASSLTLAGMSYNEQFF. The CDR3 DNA follows: TGTGCCAGCAGCCTTACGCTAGCGGGGATGTCCTACAATGAGCAGTTCTTC.

This clonotype was counted ten times or more. The V gene is TRBV6-2 or TRBV6-3, the J gene TRBJ1-5; D possibly corresponds to TRBD1 (5 bases). Germline-derived CDR1 and CDR2 are MNHEY and SVGEGT. V was shortened by 6 bases and J by 4 bases, with 10 bases between the two germline ends. The CDR3 consists of 13 residues. CDR3 protein: CASSFGTNQPQHF. The CDR3 coding sequence is TGTGCCAGCAGCTTTGGGACGAATCAGCCCCAGCATTTT.

The CDR3, as DNA: TGCGCCAGCAGCTTGGAAAGGACAGGGAAGACCCAGTACTTC. It translates to CASSLERTGKTQYF. The chain combines TRBV5-1 with TRBJ2-5; 8 bases are a match to TRBD1. The CDR3 is 14 amino acids. The trim removed 0 bases at V and 6 bases at J, leaving 4 bases unmatched. From germline, CDR1 is SGHRS and CDR2 YFSETQ. Full variable domain (missing parts from reference TRBV5-1 and TRBJ2-5): KAGVTQTPRYLIKTRGQQVTLSCSPISGHRSVSWYQQTPGQGLQFLFEYFSETQRNKGNFPGRFSGRQFSNSRSEMNVSTLELGDSALYLCASSLERTGKTQYFGPGTRLLVL.

The chain is built from TRBV3-1 and TRBJ2-3, with TRBD1 matching 10 bases. The CDR3 spans 17 residues. CDR1 and CDR2 from the germline V gene are LGHDT and YNNKEL (reference sequence). Trimming at V came to 1 base and at J to 3 bases, leaving 7 bases not matched to a gene. The CDR3 DNA reads as TGTGCCAGCAGCCAAGCGACACCGGGACAGGGGACAGATACGCAGTATTTT. Protein: CASSQATPGQGTDTQYF.

This clonotype was counted only a few times. This rearrangement joins TRBV20-1 to TRBJ1-6, with D possibly TRBD1 on 5 matching bases. This CDR3 has 14 residues. V was trimmed by 3 bases and J by 9 bases, leaving 15 bases between them. Germline V gene data show CDR1 as DFQATT and CDR2 as SNEGSKA (reference sequence). CDR3 in amino acids: CSARSGSGTSPLHF. The CDR3 nucleotides read TGCAGTGCTAGGTCGGGCAGTGGGACTTCACCCCTCCACTTT.

The sample holds a few counts of this clonotype. The chain joins TRBV4-2 to TRBJ1-1; 9 nucleotides line up with TRBD1. The CDR3 extends over 15 amino acids. Germline V lookup: CDR1 LGHNA, CDR2 YNFKEQ. The V gene end was trimmed by 4 bases and the J gene end by 7 bases; junction bases not matched to a gene: 10. DNA for the CDR3: TGTGCCAGCAGCCCATCCGGGACAGGGAAGGTTGAAGCTTTCTTT. Amino acid sequence: CASSPSGTGKVEAFF.

This clonotype turned up a few times. This chain connects TRBV3-1 to TRBJ1-5; 9 bases agree with TRBD1. The ends lost 1 base at V and 6 bases at J; junction bases unmatched: 7. The CDR3 is 16 amino acids. Germline-derived CDR1 and CDR2 are LGHDT and YNNKEL (reference sequence). This CDR3 is CASSQGGTGRVQPQHF. The CDR3, as DNA: TGTGCCAGCAGCCAAGGGGGGACAGGGCGGGTTCAGCCCCAGCATTTT.

This rearrangement joins TRBV10-3 to TRBJ2-3, with 11 bases lining up with TRBD2. Germline CDR1 reads ENHRY; CDR2 reads SYGVKD. The CDR3 spans 15 residues. V was pared by 3 bases and J by 10 bases, with 9 bases of the junction left unmatched. CDR3 in DNA: TGTGCCATCAGTGATAGCGGGGGGGTCCGACACTCGCAGTATTTT. Encoded protein: CAISDSGGVRHSQYF.

This clonotype was detected a few times. This sequence joins TRBV7-2 and TRBJ2-7; a weak D match, TRBD1 (6 bases). This CDR3 is built from 16 residues. Germline V lookup: CDR1 SGHTA, CDR2 FQGNSA. The germline V and J ends were trimmed by 4 bases and 3 bases, with 19 bases remaining between them. The CDR3 protein is CASSSTGTRGFYEQYF. The CDR3 DNA reads TGTGCCAGCAGCTCAACCGGGACAAGGGGCTTCTACGAGCAGTACTTC.

This chain uses TRBV25-1 with TRBJ1-2; D not resolved. The V gene's germline CDR1 is MGHDK and CDR2 SYGVNS. Between the trimmed V and J ends, which lost 4 bases and 2 bases, there was a span of 8 bases. The CDR3 consists of 13 residues. The CDR3 nucleotides are TGTGCCAGCAGTGGCGGGTGGAACTATGGCTACACCTTC. Translating it yields CASSGGWNYGYTF.

The rearrangement links TRBV7-6 to TRBJ2-1; 7 bases are shared with TRBD2. Germline CDR1 reads SGHVS; CDR2 reads FNYEAQ. This CDR3 contains 16 residues. The V gene end was trimmed by 1 base and the J gene end by 8 bases; junction bases not matched to a gene: 11. CDR3 nucleotide sequence: TGTGCCAGCAGCTTAGGACTAGCAAGTAGGAACCATGAGCAGTTCTTC. Residues: CASSLGLASRNHEQFF. Filled out from reference TRBV7-6 and TRBJ2-1, the complete variable domain reads GAGVSQSPRYKVTKRGQDVALRCDPISGHVSLYWYRQALGQGPEFLTYFNYEAQQDKSGLPNDRFSAERPEGSISTLTIQRTEQRDSAMYRCASSLGLASRNHEQFFGPGTRLTVL.

This chain uses TRBV7-9 with TRBJ2-2; the match to TRBD1 covers 7 bases. V lost 5 bases and J lost 4; bases outside the gene matches: 7. Germline V gene lookup returns CDR1 SEHNR and CDR2 FQNEAQ (reference sequence). The CDR3 has 15 amino acids. In nucleotides, the CDR3 is TGTGCCAGCAGCCTCGGGACAGCGCCCACCGGGGAGCTGTTTTTT. Amino acid sequence: CASSLGTAPTGELFF.

This clonotype has more than one count but fewer than ten. This chain links TRBV6-2 or TRBV6-3 with TRBJ2-3; 11 bases line up with TRBD1. Germline loops: CDR1 MNHEY, CDR2 SVGEGT. The length of the CDR3 is 15 residues. Germline trimming cut 6 bases from V and 6 bases from J; bases unmatched to any gene: 8. The CDR3 bases are TGTGCCAGCAGAGCCGGGACAGGGGGTCAGGATACGCAGTATTTT. Translation: CASRAGTGGQDTQYF.

The rearrangement uses TRBV10-1 and TRBJ1-2; D gene unclear. V shed 4 bases and J shed 6 bases, with 18 bases lying between them. The CDR3 extends over 15 amino acids. Germline CDR1 WNHNN, CDR2 SYGVQD (reference sequence). The CDR3 coding sequence is TGCGCCAGCAGTGGGGTCGGACCGCTTGGAAATGGCTACACCTTC. Its protein is CASSGVGPLGNGYTF.